The 16 T cell receptor beta chains presented below share a single source sample, sequenced in a study of human T cells and chemical hapten exposure. The time point is: pre-sensitization, week 0. As for treatment: therapeutic diphenylcyclopropenone sensitization with weekly scalp DPC. TCRdb reprocessed the RACE reads with MiXCR, giving one entry per CDR3 protein. The sample has about 260,000 distinct CDR3 sequences; over 8% are singletons. The material sequenced was whole blood, taken in connection with sensitization to the hapten diphenylcyclopropenone (DPC). These receptors came from a woman aged 40-49 years with alopecia areata. Some clones in this sample may be carry-over from other donors' samples.

This clonotype was seen a few times. The chain couples TRBV28 to TRBJ2-5; tentatively, D is TRBD1 or TRBD2 (5 bases each). Trimming cost V 5 bases and J 5 bases, with 21 bases left between them. Germline loops: CDR1 MDHEN, CDR2 SYDVKM. This CDR3 is built from 16 residues. The CDR3 sequence is CASSRWGRLEGETQYF. In nucleotides, the CDR3 is TGTGCCAGCAGTAGGTGGGGACGGCTCGAGGGGGAGACCCAGTACTTC. The complete variable domain, with remaining parts taken from reference TRBV28 and TRBJ2-5, reads DVKVTQSSRYLVKRTGEKVFLECVQDMDHENMFWYRQDPGLGLRLIYFSYDVKMKEKGDIPEGYSVSREKKERFSLILESASTNQTSMYLCASSRWGRLEGETQYFGPGTRLLVL.

The chain is built from TRBV12-3 or TRBV12-4 and TRBJ2-1; TRBD2 might be the D (6 bases). This CDR3 region has 15 residues. V lost 4 bases and J lost 5, with 15 bases in between. The CDR3 DNA follows: TGTGCCAGCAGTTCCCTTAGCGGCGGACACAATGAGCAGTTCTTC. Its translation is CASSSLSGGHNEQFF.

As DNA, the CDR3 is TGCAGTGCTTTGCGGGCTGGCAACACCGGGGAGCTGTTTTTT. Its protein is CSALRAGNTGELFF. The rearrangement links TRBV20-1 to TRBJ2-2, with D tentatively TRBD2 (5 bases). This CDR3 region has 14 residues. Germline V gene lookup returns CDR1 DFQATT and CDR2 SNEGSKA (reference sequence). The ends were cut back, 5 bases at V and 2 bases at J, with 12 bases in the middle.

This clonotype was counted a few times. The J gene is TRBJ1-6, the V gene TRBV5-1; possibly TRBD1 for D (5 bases). The CDR3 loop spans 16 amino acids. Trimming cost V 1 base and J 6 bases, with 14 bases left between them. Germline-derived CDR1 and CDR2 are SGHRS and YFSETQ. The CDR3 coding sequence is TGCGCCAGCAGCTTGAACGGAGGGGCCCGTAATTCACCCCTCCACTTT. Translation: CASSLNGGARNSPLHF. The full variable domain, its missing parts supplied by reference TRBV5-1 and TRBJ1-6, is KAGVTQTPRYLIKTRGQQVTLSCSPISGHRSVSWYQQTPGQGLQFLFEYFSETQRNKGNFPGRFSGRQFSNSRSEMNVSTLELGDSALYLCASSLNGGARNSPLHFGNGTRLTVT.

Many counts were recorded for this clonotype. J is TRBJ2-3 and V is TRBV28; a weak D match, TRBD1 (6 bases). Trimming left V 7 bases short and J 0 bases short, with 8 bases between. Germline V gene lookup returns CDR1 MDHEN and CDR2 SYDVKM. CDR3 size: 13 residues. The chain's CDR3 is CASKTGSTDTQYF. The CDR3 DNA reads TGTGCCAGCAAGACAGGTAGCACAGATACGCAGTATTTT.

This clonotype showed up just a few times. The V and J genes are TRBV12-3 or TRBV12-4 and TRBJ1-1; tentatively, D is TRBD1 (5 bases). This CDR3 is built from 15 residues. V was pared by 7 bases and J by 6 bases, with 21 bases between. The CDR3: CASTGTSGHGAEAFF. CDR3 DNA: TGTGCCAGCACCGGGACGTCGGGGCATGGAGCTGAAGCTTTCTTT.

The chain employs TRBV6-5 and TRBJ2-1; 10 bases match TRBD2. The CDR3 loop spans 15 amino acids. Germline V gene sequence: CDR1 MNHEY, CDR2 SVGAGI. J was trimmed by 9 bases and V by 0 bases; bases with no gene match: 5. The CDR3 DNA sequence: TGTGCCAGCAGTTACTCGGCTAGCGGGAGAGCTGAGCAGTTCTTC. Translation: CASSYSASGRAEQFF.

This sequence joins TRBV29-1 and TRBJ2-1; D gene ambiguous. Germline V gene sequence: CDR1 SQVTM, CDR2 ANQGSEA. With 7 bases removed from V and 0 bases from J, the gap between germline ends came to 13 bases. CDR3 length: 14 residues. The CDR3 reads CSAGERSSYNEQFF. For the CDR3, the DNA is TGCAGCGCCGGAGAACGAAGCTCCTACAATGAGCAGTTCTTC.

V is TRBV28 and J is TRBJ2-1, with 13 bases identical to TRBD2. Germline CDR1 and CDR2: MDHEN and SYDVKM. Trimming took 7 bases from V and 16 from J; bases not matched to a gene: 7. This CDR3 is built from 12 residues. CDR3 nucleotide sequence: TGTGCCAGCAATAGACTAGCGGGAGGTAGTTTCTTC. It codes for CASNRLAGGSFF.

This clonotype has only a few counts. J is TRBJ2-1 and V is TRBV20-1; 10 nucleotides align to TRBD2. CDR3 length: 15 residues. Germline V gives CDR1 DFQATT, CDR2 SNEGSKA (reference sequence). J lost 5 bases, V lost 7 bases, and 11 bases had no gene match. The CDR3 nucleotides are TGCAGTGTTAGCCCTCTAGCGGGAGAACACAATGAGCAGTTCTTC. Residues: CSVSPLAGEHNEQFF.

DNA for the CDR3: TGTGCCAGCAGCCCCGGTCGCGCGACGCGAGCAGAGGCTGAAGCTTTCTTT. It translates to CASSPGRATRAEAEAFF. The rearrangement joins TRBV7-9 to TRBJ1-1; no clear D gene. V was clipped by 5 bases and J by 6 bases, with 25 bases between them. Germline loops: CDR1 SEHNR, CDR2 FQNEAQ (reference sequence). This CDR3 is built from 17 residues. Full variable domain (remainder filled in from reference TRBV7-9 and TRBJ1-1): DTGVSQNPRHKITKRGQNVTFRCDPISEHNRLYWYRQTLGQGPEFLTYFQNEAQLEKSRLLSDRFSAERPKGSFSTLEIQRTEQGDSAMYLCASSPGRATRAEAEAFFGQGTRLTVV.

In its sample, this clonotype was seen a few times. The chain carries TRBV5-1 and TRBJ2-5, with TRBD2 identical over 7 bases. V was pared by 0 bases and J by 8 bases, with 13 bases of the junction left unmatched. CDR3 size: 16 residues. Germline V gene lookup returns CDR1 SGHRS and CDR2 YFSETQ. CDR3 sequence (DNA): TGCGCCAGCAGCTTGGGTCTAGCGGAACCAAAGAGTACCCAGTACTTC. The encoded protein is CASSLGLAEPKSTQYF.

The chain uses TRBV24-1 and TRBJ2-5; TRBD1 is a possible D gene (5 bases). The CDR3 is 14 residues long. V lost 6 bases, J lost 2 bases, and 12 bases lay in between. Germline values: CDR1 KGHDR, CDR2 SFDVKD. CDR3 in DNA: TGTGCCACCAGTTCGAGACAGCAACAAGAGACCCAGTACTTC. Its translation: CATSSRQQQETQYF.

This clonotype was recorded a few times. The chain carries TRBV28 and TRBJ2-7, with 7 bases identical to TRBD1. CDR1 is MDHEN, CDR2 SYDVKM, per germline. The CDR3 is 14 residues long. Losses at the gene ends were 4 bases for V and 4 bases for J; bases not matched to a gene: 7. In DNA, the CDR3 is TGTGCCAGCAGTTCTCACAGGGGCTGGTACGAGCAGTACTTC. This gives the protein CASSSHRGWYEQYF.

This clonotype was picked up a small number of times. The chain combines TRBV27 with TRBJ2-5; TRBD2 is a possible D gene (6 bases). The CDR3 extends over 15 amino acids. Germline CDR1 MNHEY, CDR2 SMNVEV (reference sequence). Trimming removed 6 bases from V and 1 base from J, with 15 bases in between. The CDR3 protein is CASSGVRGGQETQYF. As DNA, the CDR3 is TGTGCCAGCAGCGGGGTGCGGGGCGGCCAAGAGACCCAGTACTTC.

This chain links TRBV6-2 or TRBV6-3 with TRBJ2-1, with D uncertain. This CDR3 region has 16 residues. Germline V lookup: CDR1 MNHEY, CDR2 SVGEGT. The ends were cut back, 5 bases at V and 3 bases at J, with 17 bases in the middle. CDR3 DNA sequence: TGTGCCAGCAGTCCCGCATCCTCGCGGTTCTACAATGAGCAGTTCTTC. Amino acid sequence: CASSPASSRFYNEQFF.